Shown below are 29 T cell receptor beta chains from a single sample sequenced in a study of blood T cell repertoires in COVID-19. Profiled with immunoSEQ multiplex PCR; TCRdb holds only in-frame clones, not every one. Of 70,000 to 95,000 clones listed, around four fifths are singletons. Sequenced: peripheral blood. Receptor source: a human donor in a cohort sampled during active COVID-19.

This chain joins TRBV28 and TRBJ1-5, with a possible D match to TRBD1 (6 bases). Germline V lookup: CDR1 MDHEN, CDR2 SYDVKM. Deletions cut 2 bases from V and 7 bases from J, with 12 bases between. This CDR3 has 14 amino acids. This chain's CDR3 is CASSLGTKTQPQHF. CDR3 nucleotides: TGTGCCAGCAGTTTAGGGACAAAAACGCAGCCCCAGCATTTT.

This chain uses TRBV19 with TRBJ2-7; a weak D match, TRBD1 (5 bases). V was trimmed by 6 bases and J by 7 bases, leaving 22 bases between them. Germline CDR1 is LNHDA and CDR2 is SQIVND (reference sequence). The CDR3 has 15 residues. This CDR3 is CASSPGQIGKGEQYF. In DNA, the CDR3 is TGTGCCAGTAGCCCGGGCCAGATAGGAAAGGGGGAGCAGTACTTC. The whole variable domain, filled in from reference TRBV19 and TRBJ2-7, reads DGGITQSPKYLFRKEGQNVTLSCEQNLNHDAMYWYRQDPGQGLRLIYYSQIVNDFQKGDIAEGYSVSREKKESFPLTVTSAQKNPTAFYLCASSPGQIGKGEQYFGPGTRLTVT.

The chain is built from TRBV5-5 and TRBJ1-5; 9 nucleotides agree with TRBD1. With V trimmed by 1 base and J by 7 bases, 6 bases remained unmatched. Per the germline V gene, CDR1 is SGHKS and CDR2 is YYEKEE (reference sequence). The CDR3 is 15 amino acids. CDR3 loop: CASSLNRGQRQPQHF. CDR3 DNA: TGTGCCAGCAGCTTGAACAGGGGGCAGCGCCAGCCCCAGCATTTT.

The J gene is TRBJ2-1, the V gene TRBV6-6, with 8 bases identical to TRBD2. From germline, CDR1 is MNHNY and CDR2 SVGAGI (reference sequence). The V segment lost 5 bases and the J segment 9 bases; nucleotides outside the gene matches: 18. This CDR3 has 17 amino acids. CDR3 coding DNA: TGTGCCAGCAGTCAAATAGCGGGAAGCGGGAGTTCGGGTGAGCAGTTCTTC. Translating it yields CASSQIAGSGSSGEQFF.

The rearrangement joins TRBV3-1 (or the pseudogene TRBV3-2) to TRBJ1-6; D is unresolved. CDR1 and CDR2 (germline): LGHDT, YNNKEL (reference sequence). Trimming took off 4 bases at V and 2 bases at J, with 9 bases between the two ends. This CDR3 is built from 15 residues. This chain's CDR3 is CASSPQTAYNSPLHF. The DNA for the CDR3 is TGTGCCAGCAGCCCCCAAACAGCCTATAATTCACCCCTCCACTTT.

This clone was recorded once. This sequence joins TRBV5-1 and TRBJ1-4; no firm D call. CDR1 is SGHRS, CDR2 YFSETQ, per germline. The V gene lost 0 bases and the J gene lost 8 bases, with 14 bases spanning the gap. The CDR3 contains 15 residues. CDR3: CASSLAGEWREKLFF. The CDR3 region has the DNA TGCGCCAGCAGCTTGGCCGGAGAGTGGCGGGAAAAACTGTTTTTT.

The chain recombines TRBV5-6 with TRBJ2-3; perhaps TRBD2 as D (5 bases). This CDR3 is built from 13 residues. Deletions cut 5 bases from V and 0 bases from J, with 7 bases between. CDR1 and CDR2 from the germline V gene are SGHDT and YYEEEE. This chain's CDR3 is CASSRTSTDTQYF. In DNA, the CDR3 is TGTGCCAGCAGTAGGACTAGCACAGATACGCAGTATTTT.

V and J are TRBV19 and TRBJ2-7; 8 bases line up with TRBD2. Trimming at V came to 3 bases and at J to 3 bases, leaving 1 base not matched to a gene. Germline assignment: CDR1 LNHDA and CDR2 SQIVND (reference sequence). The CDR3 contains 13 residues. The CDR3 reads CASSITSGYEQYF. The CDR3 DNA reads as TGTGCCAGTAGTATCACTAGCGGCTACGAGCAGTACTTC.

The rearrangement joins TRBV6-4 to TRBJ2-1; D possibly corresponds to TRBD1 (5 bases). CDR1 is MRHNA and CDR2 is SNTAGT in the germline V gene. Trimming shortened V by 3 bases and J by 9 bases, and 12 bases separated the two germline ends. The CDR3 runs to 13 residues. The CDR3 region has the DNA TGTGCCAGCAGTGAGCAGGGAAGGGGTGAGCAGTTCTTC. Translating gives CASSEQGRGEQFF.

V usage is TRBV7-2 and J usage is TRBJ2-7; D is undetermined. Trimming pared 4 bases from V and 6 bases from J, leaving 16 bases between. This CDR3 comprises 14 residues. Germline CDR1 is SGHTA and CDR2 is FQGNSA. The CDR3 DNA reads TGTGCCAGCAGCTACTACGGTCCCACGGCCGAGCAGTACTTC. Encoded protein: CASSYYGPTAEQYF.

The V and J genes are TRBV5-1 and TRBJ2-7, with D tentatively TRBD2 (6 bases). Trimming left V 0 bases short and J 4 bases short, with 11 bases between. This CDR3 has 14 amino acids. The V gene's germline CDR1 is SGHRS and CDR2 YFSETQ. CDR3 DNA sequence: TGCGCCAGCAGCTTGGGTTCGGGAGCTTACGAGCAGTACTTC. It is translated as CASSLGSGAYEQYF.

This clone was observed a few times. The rearrangement joins TRBV28 to TRBJ1-2; D is possibly TRBD1 (5 bases). CDR1 and CDR2 (germline): MDHEN, SYDVKM. Trimming cost V 5 bases and J 8 bases, with 15 bases left between them. The CDR3 runs to 13 residues. CDR3 residues: CASSQNDREGYTF. As DNA, the CDR3 is TGTGCCAGCAGTCAAAACGACAGAGAGGGCTACACCTTC.

This chain links TRBV6-5 with TRBJ1-5; D gene uncertain. The germline V gene encodes CDR1 MNHEY and CDR2 SVGAGI. V was cut by 0 bases and J by 1 base, with 7 bases left in between. The CDR3 length is 15 residues. CDR3 loop: CASSYSYGSNQPQHF. The CDR3, as DNA: TGTGCCAGCAGTTACTCGTACGGGAGCAATCAGCCCCAGCATTTT.

This clone was detected ten times or more. The chain uses TRBV7-3 and TRBJ2-1; 9 nucleotides match TRBD2. This CDR3 comprises 15 residues. V dropped 5 bases and J dropped 9; count of bases not matched to a gene: 11. Germline V lookup: CDR1 SGHTA, CDR2 FQGTGA. For the CDR3, the DNA is TGTGCCAGCAGCCTAAGGGGTAGCGGGAGTGGTGAGCAGTTCTTC. Amino acids: CASSLRGSGSGEQFF.

This clone was detected a few times. V is TRBV2 and J is TRBJ1-6; 11 bases map to TRBD1. Germline lookup yields CDR1 SNHLY and CDR2 FYNNEI. Unmatched junction bases numbered 4, after V lost 11 bases and J lost 7 bases. CDR3 size: 13 residues. The CDR3 DNA sequence: TGTGCCCGACGGGACAGGGGGAATTCACCCCTCCACTTT. This sequence encodes CARRDRGNSPLHF.

This rearrangement joins TRBV19 to TRBJ1-2, with D possibly being TRBD1 (6 bases). Trimming shortened V by 7 bases and J by 0 bases, and 15 bases separated the two germline ends. Germline-derived CDR1 and CDR2 are LNHDA and SQIVND (reference sequence). The CDR3 has 15 amino acids. DNA for the CDR3: TGTGCCAGTAAGGACAGCTACTTAGCTAACTATGGCTACACCTTC. Residues: CASKDSYLANYGYTF. The variable domain in full, with the rest retrieved from reference TRBV19 and TRBJ1-2, is DGGITQSPKYLFRKEGQNVTLSCEQNLNHDAMYWYRQDPGQGLRLIYYSQIVNDFQKGDIAEGYSVSREKKESFPLTVTSAQKNPTAFYLCASKDSYLANYGYTFGSGTRLTVV.

V gene TRBV2 combines with J gene TRBJ2-5; TRBD1 might be the D (7 bases). Trimming removed 7 bases from V and 4 bases from J, with 25 bases in between. CDR1 is SNHLY and CDR2 is FYNNEI in the germline V gene. This CDR3 spans 17 amino acids. In DNA form, the CDR3 reads TGTGCCAGCACCTCGACAGGGAGGAGGATAGGGGGAGAGACCCAGTACTTC. It encodes CASTSTGRRIGGETQYF.

The V gene is TRBV10-3, the J gene TRBJ1-2, with no clear D. Trimming took off 2 bases at V and 2 bases at J, with 6 bases between the two ends. The CDR3 has 13 residues. The germline V gene encodes CDR1 ENHRY and CDR2 SYGVKD. CDR3 sequence reads: CAISETENYGYTF. In DNA, the CDR3 is TGTGCCATCAGTGAGACAGAGAACTATGGCTACACCTTC.

The sample holds a few counts of this clone. The rearrangement uses TRBV2 and TRBJ2-7; D is unclear. The CDR3 has 14 amino acids. Germline values: CDR1 SNHLY, CDR2 FYNNEI. Trimming shortened V by 6 bases and J by 0 bases, and 12 bases separated the two germline ends. The CDR3 reads CASRVEVPSYEQYF. DNA of the CDR3: TGTGCCAGCAGAGTCGAGGTACCCTCCTACGAGCAGTACTTC.

The chain combines TRBV2 with TRBJ2-1, with 8 positions matching TRBD1. This CDR3 is built from 17 residues. In germline, CDR1 is SNHLY, CDR2 FYNNEI. Trimming removed 6 bases from V and 0 bases from J; junction bases left unmatched: 10. The CDR3: CASSRQGAINSYNEQFF. CDR3 nucleotide sequence: TGTGCCAGCAGCAGGCAGGGGGCTATCAACTCCTACAATGAGCAGTTCTTC.

The rearrangement uses TRBV5-1 and TRBJ2-1; maybe TRBD2 (5 bases). The CDR3 totals 15 residues. Trimming stripped 0 bases from V and 3 bases from J, with 10 bases between. Looked up from germline, CDR1 is SGHRS and CDR2 is YFSETQ. The CDR3 sequence is CASSLEAADYNEQFF. The CDR3 DNA sequence: TGCGCCAGCAGCTTGGAAGCAGCGGACTACAATGAGCAGTTCTTC. The full variable domain, completed using reference TRBV5-1 and TRBJ2-1, is KAGVTQTPRYLIKTRGQQVTLSCSPISGHRSVSWYQQTPGQGLQFLFEYFSETQRNKGNFPGRFSGRQFSNSRSEMNVSTLELGDSALYLCASSLEAADYNEQFFGPGTRLTVL.

The chain is built from TRBV19 and TRBJ1-6, with no clear D. The CDR3 extends over 14 amino acids. Germline CDR1 reads LNHDA; CDR2 reads SQIVND (reference sequence). The V end was cut by 6 bases, the J end by 4 bases, with 10 bases between. The CDR3 loop reads CASRLSGYNSPLHF. The DNA of the CDR3 is TGTGCCAGTAGACTTTCGGGGTATAATTCACCCCTCCACTTT.

V and J are TRBV5-1 and TRBJ2-1; possibly TRBD1 for D (6 bases). Germline V CDR1 and CDR2: SGHRS, YFSETQ. This CDR3 region has 15 residues. Trimming pared 2 bases from V and 0 bases from J, leaving 9 bases between. The DNA of the CDR3 is TGCGCCAGCAGCTTAGGACAGATCTCCTACAATGAGCAGTTCTTC. Protein product: CASSLGQISYNEQFF.

V gene TRBV27 combines with J gene TRBJ2-7, with TRBD1 identical over 10 bases. CDR1 MNHEY and CDR2 SMNVEV come from the germline V gene (reference sequence). Trimming cost V 3 bases and J 6 bases; bases outside gene matches: 2. The CDR3 loop spans 13 amino acids. This chain's CDR3 is CASSLGQGPEQYF. The CDR3 DNA sequence: TGTGCCAGCAGTTTGGGACAGGGGCCCGAGCAGTACTTC.

The chain uses TRBV2 and TRBJ2-1, with 12 bases aligning to TRBD2. The ends lost 6 bases at V and 9 bases at J; junction bases unmatched: 6. CDR3 size: 14 residues. Looked up from germline, CDR1 is SNHLY and CDR2 is FYNNEI. The CDR3 spells CASSWTSGVGEQFF. CDR3 sequence (DNA): TGTGCCAGCAGCTGGACTAGCGGGGTTGGTGAGCAGTTCTTC.

DNA for the CDR3: TGTGCCAGCAGCTCGGAAGGGACAGGGGGCCGAGGCTACACCTTC. This gives the protein CASSSEGTGGRGYTF. The chain couples TRBV5-6 to TRBJ1-2; 12 nucleotides agree with TRBD1. The CDR3 runs to 15 residues. Germline CDR1 SGHDT, CDR2 YYEEEE. V lost 3 bases to trimming and J lost 8 bases; unmatched junction nucleotides: 8.

CDR3: CASSPRTASNEQFF. The CDR3 DNA reads as TGTGCCAGCTCACCCCGGACAGCCAGCAATGAGCAGTTCTTC. The rearrangement uses TRBV18 and TRBJ2-1; TRBD1 might be the D (6 bases). The CDR3 totals 14 residues. V dropped 3 bases and J dropped 6 bases, with 12 bases sitting between them. Germline CDR1 reads KGHSH; CDR2 reads LQKENI.

The genes are TRBV10-3 and TRBJ2-1, with 7 bases that match TRBD2. Germline CDR1 is ENHRY and CDR2 is SYGVKD. Losses at the gene ends were 5 bases for V and 0 bases for J; bases not matched to a gene: 7. The CDR3 is made up of 16 amino acids. CDR3 loop: CAISQTSRSSYNEQFF. CDR3 sequence (DNA): TGTGCCATCAGTCAGACTAGCCGGAGCTCCTACAATGAGCAGTTCTTC.

This clone has a handful of counts. The V gene is TRBV7-8, the J gene TRBJ1-6; 8 nucleotides agree with TRBD1. CDR1 SGHVS and CDR2 FQNEAQ come from the germline V gene. CDR3 length: 16 amino acids. After removal of 1 base from V and 6 bases from J, the junction contained 5 bases not matched to a gene. CDR3 coding DNA: TGTGCCAGCAGCTTAGTGACAGGGGTAGTTAATTCACCCCTCCACTTT. Its translation: CASSLVTGVVNSPLHF.